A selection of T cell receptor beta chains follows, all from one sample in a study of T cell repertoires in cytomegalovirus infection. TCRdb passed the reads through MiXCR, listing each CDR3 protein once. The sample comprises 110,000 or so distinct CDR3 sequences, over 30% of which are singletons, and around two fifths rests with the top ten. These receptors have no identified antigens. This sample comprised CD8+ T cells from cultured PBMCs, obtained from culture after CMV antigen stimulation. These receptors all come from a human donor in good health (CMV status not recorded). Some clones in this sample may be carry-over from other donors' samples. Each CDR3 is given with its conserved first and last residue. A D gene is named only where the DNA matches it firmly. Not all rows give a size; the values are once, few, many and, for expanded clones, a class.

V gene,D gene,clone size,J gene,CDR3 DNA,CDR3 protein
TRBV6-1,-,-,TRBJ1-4,TGTGCCAGCAGTGGAGCACGGCAGGGGAGGAAGACTAATGAAAAACTGTTTTTT,CASSGARQGRKTNEKLFF
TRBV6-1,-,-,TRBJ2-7,TGTGCCAGGGGTTGGAGGGGCGAGCAGTACTTC,CARGWRGEQYF
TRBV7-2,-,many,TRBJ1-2,TGTGCCAGCAGCATCCAGGGTCACGGCTATGGCTACACCTTC,CASSIQGHGYGYTF
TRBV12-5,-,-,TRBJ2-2,TGTGCTAGGCCGAGGCGGGGGGAGCTGTTTTTT,CARPRRGELFF
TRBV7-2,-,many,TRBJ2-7,TGTGCCAGCAGCTGGCCGGGAGAAGATTGGGAGCAGTACTTC,CASSWPGEDWEQYF
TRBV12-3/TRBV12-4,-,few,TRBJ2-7,TGTGCCAGCAGCGCCTCTTTGGGGACCCCTCCCTACGAGCAGTACTTC,CASSASLGTPPYEQYF
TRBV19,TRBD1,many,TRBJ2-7,TGTGCCAGTAGTCCGCTGGCAGGGGGCTACGAGCAGTACTTC,CASSPLAGGYEQYF
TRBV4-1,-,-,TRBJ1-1,TGCGCCAGCAGCCAAGATGGCGGGAACACTGAAGCTTTCTTT,CASSQDGGNTEAFF
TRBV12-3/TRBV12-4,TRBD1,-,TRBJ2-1,TGTGCCAGCAGTAACACCGGGACAGGGAGCCACCAGTTCTTC,CASSNTGTGSHQFF
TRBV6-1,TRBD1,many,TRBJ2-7,TGTGCCAGCCGGACCGGACAGGGGTCCCCCGAGCAGTACTTC,CASRTGQGSPEQYF
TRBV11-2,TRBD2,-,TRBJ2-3,TGTGCCAGCAGTATGGCTAGCGGGCCAGATACGCAGTATTTT,CASSMASGPDTQYF
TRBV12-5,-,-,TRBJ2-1,TGTGCTAGTGGTTTTATAGTAGGAGGGGCCTACAATGAGCAGTTCTTC,CASGFIVGGAYNEQFF
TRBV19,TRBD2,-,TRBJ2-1,TGTGCCAGTAGGGGAGGGGCAAACTCCTACAATGAGCAGTTCTTC,CASRGGANSYNEQFF
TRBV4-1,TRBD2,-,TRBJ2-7,TGCGCCAGCAGCTATATTACGACTAGCGGGGGGGCCTGGTACGAGCAGTACTTC,CASSYITTSGGAWYEQYF
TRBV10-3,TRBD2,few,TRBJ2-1,TGTGCCATCAGTGATACTAGCGGCCAATACAATGAGCAGTTCTTC,CAISDTSGQYNEQFF
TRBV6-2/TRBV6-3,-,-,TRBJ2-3,TGTGCCAGCACCCCCGTCGGGTTGACAGATACGCAGTATTTT,CASTPVGLTDTQYF
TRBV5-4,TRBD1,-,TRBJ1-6,TGTGCCAGCAGCTTGGGGACAGGGCTTAATTCACCCCTCCACTTT,CASSLGTGLNSPLHF
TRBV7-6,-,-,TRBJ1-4,TGTGCCAGCAGCTTAGGAAGGACGCTTAAGCTGTTTTTT,CASSLGRTLKLFF
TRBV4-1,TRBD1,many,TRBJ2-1,TGCGCCAGCAGCCGGGAACCGGGACAGGGGATCTCCAATGAGCAGTTCTTC,CASSREPGQGISNEQFF
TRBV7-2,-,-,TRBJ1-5,TGTGCCAGCAGCTTAGGTTGGGTAGGGTATAGCAATCAGCCCCAGCATTTT,CASSLGWVGYSNQPQHF
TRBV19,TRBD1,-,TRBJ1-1,TGTGCCAGTAACACGAGGGACAGAAGCTTTTCGAACACTGAAGCTTTCTTT,CASNTRDRSFSNTEAFF
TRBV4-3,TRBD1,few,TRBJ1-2,TGCGCCAGCAGCACCACACAGGGGGCGAACTATGGCTACACCTTC,CASSTTQGANYGYTF
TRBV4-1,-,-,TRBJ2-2,TGCGCCAGCAGCCACCCCGGGACCGGGGAGCTGTTTTTT,CASSHPGTGELFF
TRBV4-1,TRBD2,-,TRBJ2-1,TGCGCCAGCAGCCAAGATAGTCTAGCGGGTTACAATGAGCAGTTCTTC,CASSQDSLAGYNEQFF
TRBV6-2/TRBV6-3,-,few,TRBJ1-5,TGTGCCAGCAGGGACGCTAATAATCAGCCCCAGCATTTT,CASRDANNQPQHF
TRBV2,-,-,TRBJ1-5,TGTGCCAGCAGTGATCTATCAAACCCCAGCAATCAGCCCCAGCATTTT,CASSDLSNPSNQPQHF
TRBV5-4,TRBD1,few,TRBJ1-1,TGTGCCAGCAGCCGACAGGGGACGAACACTGAAGCTTTCTTT,CASSRQGTNTEAFF
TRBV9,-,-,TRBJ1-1,TGTGCCAGCAGCGTAGATGAGGGGCCGAACACTGAAGCTTTCTTT,CASSVDEGPNTEAFF
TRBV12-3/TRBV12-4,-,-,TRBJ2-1,TGTGCCAGCACCCCGAGGGGCAATGAGCAGTTCTTC,CASTPRGNEQFF
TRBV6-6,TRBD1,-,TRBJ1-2,TGTGCCAGCAGTGCCCAGCGGGACAGTAACTATGGCTACACCTTC,CASSAQRDSNYGYTF
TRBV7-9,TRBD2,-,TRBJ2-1,TGTGCCAGCAGCTCCCCCGGGGGGGCCTATTACAATGAGCAGTTCTTC,CASSSPGGAYYNEQFF
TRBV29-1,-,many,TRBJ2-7,TGCAGCGTTGCCGCCACGGCCAGTGGTGAGCAGTACTTC,CSVAATASGEQYF
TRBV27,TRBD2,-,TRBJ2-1,TGTGCCAGCAGCCCTGGGGGGGTCAATGAGCAGTTCTTC,CASSPGGVNEQFF
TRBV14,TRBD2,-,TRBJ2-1,TGTGCCAGCAGCCAAGGCTTCGGAGCGGGGGACTTCTTC,CASSQGFGAGDFF
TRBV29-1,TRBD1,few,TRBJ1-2,TGCAGCGCCCCACAGCAGGGGGAGGGTGGCTACACCTTC,CSAPQQGEGGYTF
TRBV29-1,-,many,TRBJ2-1,TGCAGCGTTGAAGGAGACCCCGAGCAGCCAACCTCCTACAATGAGCAGTTCTTC,CSVEGDPEQPTSYNEQFF
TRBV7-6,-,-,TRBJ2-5,TGTGCTAGCACCCCGCTGGGGAGTCAAGAGACCCAGTACTTC,CASTPLGSQETQYF
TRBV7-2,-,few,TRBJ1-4,TGTGCCAGCAGCTTACCCGGGGTCGGGAATGAAAAACTGTTTTTT,CASSLPGVGNEKLFF
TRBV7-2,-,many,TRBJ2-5,TGTGCCAGCAGCCAATGGGCCGCCGAGGAGACCCAGTACTTC,CASSQWAAEETQYF
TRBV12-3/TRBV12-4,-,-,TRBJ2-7,TGTGCCAGCGGTACTGTGGGATACGAGCAGTACTTC,CASGTVGYEQYF
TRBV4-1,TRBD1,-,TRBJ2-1,TGCGCCAGCAGCCACCCGGGACAGGGGGGAAATGAGCAGTTCTTC,CASSHPGQGGNEQFF
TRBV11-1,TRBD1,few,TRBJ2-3,TGTGCCAGCAGCTTCCGACAGGGGCCGGAACCGGATACGCAGTATTTT,CASSFRQGPEPDTQYF
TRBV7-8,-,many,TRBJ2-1,TGTGCCAGCAGCCTCCAGGGGAGACGTCTAAACTACAATGAGCAGTTCTTC,CASSLQGRRLNYNEQFF
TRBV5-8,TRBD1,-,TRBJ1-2,TGTGCCAGCAGCTTGGGTCCTGACAGGGTCTCCTATGGCTACACCTTC,CASSLGPDRVSYGYTF
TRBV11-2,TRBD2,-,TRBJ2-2,TGTGCCAGCAGCTTAGTTGGCGGGGGGGCCGCAGAGCTGTTTTTT,CASSLVGGGAAELFF